These 9 T cell receptor beta chains were sequenced from one sample in a study of T cells in Graves' hyperthyroidism and ophthalmopathy. It was RNA transcripts that yielded the amplified TCR beta CDR3 regions. HTBI primers drove first-round RT-PCR of the TCR CDR3. TCRdb reprocessed the multiplex PCR reads via MiXCR and lists one record per CDR3 protein. The sample holds approximately 720,000 distinct CDR3 sequences, over 15% seen once. The sample taken for sequencing was blood. Every receptor here comes from a woman in her fifties or sixties with Graves' hyperthyroidism that later progressed to Graves' ophthalmopathy.

The chain combines TRBV20-1 with TRBJ2-2; 10 bases line up with TRBD1. Germline values: CDR1 DFQATT, CDR2 SNEGSKA (reference sequence). J lost 3 bases, V lost 6 bases, and 13 bases had no gene match. This CDR3 contains 17 residues. CDR3 sequence reads: CSARQDRGPRDTGELFF. Written as DNA, the CDR3 is TGCAGTGCCAGACAAGACAGGGGGCCTAGAGACACCGGGGAGCTGTTTTTT.

Written as DNA, the CDR3 is TGTGCCAGCAGCTTATCCAATATATTTACAGGGGTGGTCCGGACTGAAGCTTTCTTT. Amino acid sequence: CASSLSNIFTGVVRTEAFF. This chain uses TRBV7-9 with TRBJ1-1; TRBD1 matches 7 bases. The CDR3 has 19 amino acids. The J segment lost 5 bases and the V segment lost 2 bases, leaving 20 bases of the junction unmatched. The germline gives CDR1 SEHNR, CDR2 FQNEAQ (reference sequence). The entire variable domain, with the rest obtained from reference TRBV7-9 and TRBJ1-1, is as follows: DTGVSQNPRHKITKRGQNVTFRCDPISEHNRLYWYRQTLGQGPEFLTYFQNEAQLEKSRLLSDRFSAERPKGSFSTLEIQRTEQGDSAMYLCASSLSNIFTGVVRTEAFFGQGTRLTVV.

CDR3 protein: CASTLQGLANTIYF. DNA of the CDR3: TGTGCCAGCACCTTACAGGGATTAGCAAACACCATATATTTT. The chain joins TRBV2 to TRBJ1-3; possible D gene TRBD1, 6 bases. This CDR3 is built from 14 residues. V lost 7 bases and J lost 6, with 16 bases in between. CDR1 is SNHLY and CDR2 is FYNNEI in the germline V gene.

This clonotype appeared once. The CDR3 spells CASSLGGGDYGYTF. In DNA, the CDR3 is TGTGCCAGCAGCTTAGGGGGAGGTGACTATGGCTACACCTTC. The rearrangement joins TRBV11-2 to TRBJ1-2; D remains ambiguous. The CDR3 loop spans 14 amino acids. Germline V lookup: CDR1 SGHAT, CDR2 FQNNGV. Trimming took 1 base from V and 3 from J, leaving 9 bases between them.

Only a few counts were recorded for this clonotype. The rearrangement joins TRBV3-1 to TRBJ2-1; D might be TRBD1 (5 bases). The germline CDR1 and CDR2 sequences are LGHDT and YNNKEL (reference sequence). The length of the CDR3 is 14 residues. The V gene lost 3 bases and the J gene lost 1 base, with 7 bases spanning the gap. CDR3 nucleotide sequence: TGTGCCAGCAGCCACCAGGGTTCCTACAATGAGCAGTTCTTC. It encodes CASSHQGSYNEQFF.

This clonotype was seen many times. The V and J genes are TRBV2 and TRBJ2-3, with TRBD1 identical over 8 bases. There are 14 residues in the CDR3. V lost 7 bases and J lost 3; bases outside the gene matches: 6. Germline V CDR1 and CDR2: SNHLY, FYNNEI. The CDR3 sequence: CASNGQGWTDTQYF. CDR3 coding DNA: TGTGCCAGCAACGGACAGGGATGGACAGATACGCAGTATTTT.

The chain joins TRBV20-1 to TRBJ1-2; D unclear. CDR3 length: 16 residues. Germline-derived CDR1 and CDR2 are DFQATT and SNEGSKA (reference sequence). Trimming took 5 bases from V and 5 from J, leaving 24 bases between them. CDR3 loop: CSARPLIAGSEYGYTF. CDR3 nucleotides: TGCAGTGCTCGACCTCTGATTGCAGGATCCGAATATGGCTACACCTTC.

This clonotype was found a few times. The chain employs TRBV11-2 and TRBJ1-4; D gene unclear. The germline V gene encodes CDR1 SGHAT and CDR2 FQNNGV. Between the trimmed V and J ends, which lost 6 bases and 5 bases, there was a span of 13 bases. The CDR3 covers 14 residues. CDR3 loop: CASSIWRRNEKLFF. The CDR3 DNA reads TGTGCCAGCAGTATCTGGAGAAGAAATGAAAAACTGTTTTTT.

There are many counts of this clonotype. The J gene is TRBJ2-2, the V gene TRBV27; D may match TRBD1 or TRBD2 (5 bases each). This CDR3 is 16 amino acids long. Between the trimmed V and J ends, which lost 5 bases and 0 bases, there was a span of 13 bases. From germline, CDR1 is MNHEY and CDR2 SMNVEV (reference sequence). The CDR3, as DNA: TGTGCCAGCAGTAAAGAGGGGAGAACGAACACCGGGGAGCTGTTTTTT. It yields the protein CASSKEGRTNTGELFF.